One and the same sample provided the 26 T cell receptor beta chains below, sequenced in a study of cytomegalovirus exposure and HLA in healthy donors. PCR primers comprised 60 Vbeta and 13 Jbeta primers. TCRdb's table, derived via immunoSEQ multiplex PCR, lists solely in-frame clones and lacks some. Among 100,000 or so clones listed, approximately 14% were seen once. Sequencing used PBMCs. The receptors originated from a female donor in good health and CMV-seronegative.

The V and J genes are TRBV19 and TRBJ1-3; 8 bases are shared with TRBD1. Trimming took 6 bases from V and 0 from J; bases not matched to a gene: 13. The CDR3 is 18 amino acids. Germline-derived CDR1 and CDR2 are LNHDA and SQIVND (reference sequence). For the CDR3, the DNA is TGTGCCAGTAGGCGAGCGATCGGGACAGGTTACTCTGGAAACACCATATATTTT. Its protein is CASRRAIGTGYSGNTIYF.

The rearrangement joins TRBV30 to TRBJ1-1; no clear D gene. Trimming shortened V by 3 bases and J by 10 bases, and 18 bases separated the two germline ends. This CDR3 spans 13 amino acids. Germline V lookup: CDR1 GTSNPN, CDR2 SVGIG (reference sequence). The DNA of the CDR3 is TGTGCCTGGAGGGTAAGATCCGACTTAGGAGCTTTCTTT. Translated, it gives CAWRVRSDLGAFF.

In this sample, this clone turned up a few times. The rearrangement joins TRBV14 to TRBJ2-3, with D hard to call. Germline CDR1 SGHDN, CDR2 FVKESK. The CDR3 spans 15 residues. Trimming stripped 1 base from V and 0 bases from J, with 8 bases between. CDR3 nucleotide sequence: TGTGCCAGCAGCCAAGGGTACATGAGCACAGATACGCAGTATTTT. Translation: CASSQGYMSTDTQYF.

The chain uses TRBV30 and TRBJ2-1; weak D call: TRBD1 (5 bases). Looked up from germline, CDR1 is GTSNPN and CDR2 is SVGIG (reference sequence). V lost 2 bases to trimming and J lost 3 bases, with 14 bases between them. The CDR3 has 15 amino acids. This CDR3 reads CAWSPPGSRYNEQFF. For the CDR3, the DNA is TGTGCCTGGAGTCCCCCAGGGTCACGCTACAATGAGCAGTTCTTC. The full variable domain, in which reference TRBV30 and TRBJ2-1 provide the parts outside the CDR3, is SQTIHQWPATLVQPVGSPLSLECTVEGTSNPNLYWYRQAAGRGLQLLFYSVGIGQISSEVPQNLSASRPQDRQFILSSKKLLLSDSGFYLCAWSPPGSRYNEQFFGPGTRLTVL.

J is TRBJ2-5 and V is TRBV27, with D possibly matching TRBD1 (6 bases). In germline, CDR1 is MNHEY, CDR2 SMNVEV (reference sequence). Trimming left V 3 bases short and J 7 bases short, with 12 bases between. This CDR3 spans 13 amino acids. In nucleotides, the CDR3 is TGTGCCAGCAGTTTCTCGTTAGGGGGGACCCAGTACTTC. Translated, it gives CASSFSLGGTQYF.

This clone showed up just a few times. This chain uses TRBV6-1 with TRBJ1-2, with a tentative D call TRBD1 (5 bases). Trimming removed 1 base at V and 8 bases at J, with 11 bases between. CDR3 length: 13 residues. The germline CDR1 and CDR2 sequences are MNHNS and SASEGT. CDR3 bases: TGTGCCAGCAGTGAAGTAGGACATGCGGGCTACACCTTC. This encodes CASSEVGHAGYTF.

This clone came up a few times. The chain has TRBV7-6 and TRBJ2-3; the match to TRBD2 covers 8 bases. Losses at the gene ends were 8 bases for V and 5 bases for J; bases not matched to a gene: 9. CDR3 length equals 14 residues. The V gene's germline CDR1 is SGHVS and CDR2 FNYEAQ. The CDR3 region is CASYSGSRGDTQYF. CDR3 nucleotide sequence: TGTGCCAGCTACAGCGGGAGTAGGGGAGATACGCAGTATTTT.

This sequence joins TRBV19 and TRBJ2-1; 10 nucleotides match TRBD1. Looked up from germline, CDR1 is LNHDA and CDR2 is SQIVND (reference sequence). Trimming at V came to 6 bases and at J to 8 bases, leaving 10 bases not matched to a gene. The CDR3 has 15 residues. The CDR3 loop reads CASSYGGQGFDEQFF. CDR3 DNA: TGTGCCAGTAGCTATGGGGGACAGGGGTTCGATGAGCAGTTCTTC.

The chain joins TRBV27 to TRBJ2-4, with 7 bases that match TRBD1. J lost 9 bases, V lost 5 bases, and 7 bases had no gene match. Germline assignment: CDR1 MNHEY and CDR2 SMNVEV (reference sequence). The CDR3 runs 13 residues. Written as DNA, the CDR3 is TGTGCCAGCAGTATAAAACAGGGGAGCATTCAGTACTTC. Translating it yields CASSIKQGSIQYF.

The chain joins TRBV5-4 to TRBJ2-1; no reliable D call. The V end was cut by 0 bases, the J end by 0 bases, with 10 bases between. The CDR3 contains 16 residues. Germline V gene data show CDR1 as SGHNT and CDR2 as YYREEE (reference sequence). The CDR3 sequence: CASSLGTLSSYNEQFF. CDR3 sequence (DNA): TGTGCCAGCAGCTTGGGAACGCTTAGCTCCTACAATGAGCAGTTCTTC.

This chain joins TRBV7-6 and TRBJ2-3, with 14 bases aligning to TRBD2. The CDR3 is 18 amino acids. Per germline, CDR1 SGHVS and CDR2 FNYEAQ. V lost 3 bases, J lost 2 bases, and 7 bases stayed unmatched. This CDR3 reads CASSFRTSGGKNTDTQYF. In DNA form, the CDR3 reads TGTGCCAGCAGCTTCCGGACTAGCGGGGGGAAAAACACAGATACGCAGTATTTT.

The chain combines TRBV30 with TRBJ1-2; a weak D match, TRBD1 (6 bases). V was shortened by 5 bases and J by 4 bases, with 17 bases between the two germline ends. The CDR3 is 14 amino acids. The germline V gene has CDR1 GTSNPN and CDR2 SVGIG (reference sequence). CDR3 sequence: CAWDRPGQVYGYTF. CDR3 DNA sequence: TGTGCCTGGGATCGTCCGGGACAAGTCTATGGCTACACCTTC. Using reference TRBV30 and TRBJ1-2 for the parts outside the CDR3, the full variable domain is SQTIHQWPATLVQPVGSPLSLECTVEGTSNPNLYWYRQAAGRGLQLLFYSVGIGQISSEVPQNLSASRPQDRQFILSSKKLLLSDSGFYLCAWDRPGQVYGYTFGSGTRLTVV.

This clone was observed a handful of times. The chain employs TRBV29-1 and TRBJ2-1, with 8 nucleotides matching TRBD2. V was pared by 4 bases and J by 8 bases, with 10 bases of the junction left unmatched. The germline V gene encodes CDR1 SQVTM and CDR2 ANQGSEA. This CDR3 has 14 amino acids. The CDR3 is CSVGWASGPDEQFF. In DNA, the CDR3 is TGCAGCGTTGGGTGGGCTAGCGGGCCGGATGAGCAGTTCTTC.

This clone was picked up a small number of times. The chain joins TRBV27 to TRBJ2-7; D remains ambiguous. CDR1 and CDR2 (germline): MNHEY, SMNVEV (reference sequence). Trimming took 3 bases from V and 3 from J, leaving 9 bases between them. CDR3 length equals 13 residues. The CDR3 nucleotides read TGTGCCAGCAGTTTTGCTTTCGGCTACGAGCAGTACTTC. Its protein product is CASSFAFGYEQYF.

This clone was counted a few times. The CDR3 protein is CASSPTSGTGRNTGELFF. CDR3 bases: TGCGCCAGCAGCCCGACTTCCGGGACAGGGAGGAACACCGGGGAGCTGTTTTTT. The chain joins TRBV4-3 to TRBJ2-2, with 9 bases lining up with TRBD1. This CDR3 region has 18 residues. Per the germline V gene, CDR1 is LGHNA and CDR2 is YSLEER. The V and J ends lost 4 bases and 1 base, in that order; junction bases with no gene match: 10.

The chain has TRBV7-2 and TRBJ2-7; TRBD2 agrees at 11 bases. Germline V gene sequence: CDR1 SGHTA, CDR2 FQGNSA. The CDR3 contains 14 residues. Trimming cost V 4 bases and J 2 bases; bases outside gene matches: 1. CDR3 region: CASSSGLAAYEQYF. CDR3 nucleotide sequence: TGTGCCAGCAGCTCGGGACTAGCGGCCTACGAGCAGTACTTC.

The sample holds a few counts of this clone. The chain has TRBV6-4 and TRBJ1-1; 7 bases fit TRBD1. The CDR3 length is 15 residues. From germline, CDR1 is MRHNA and CDR2 SNTAGT. Trimming at V came to 4 bases and at J to 5 bases, leaving 10 bases not matched to a gene. The CDR3: CASSASAGTATEAFF. The CDR3 DNA reads TGTGCCAGCAGTGCCTCGGCCGGGACAGCAACTGAAGCTTTCTTT.

The chain recombines TRBV20-1 with TRBJ2-7; D is possibly TRBD1 (6 bases). CDR3 length equals 11 residues. CDR1 and CDR2 (germline): DFQATT, SNEGSKA (reference sequence). Trimming cost V 4 bases and J 6 bases, with 10 bases left between them. Written as DNA, the CDR3 is TGCAGTGCTACAACAGGGTTCGAGCAGTACTTC. It yields the protein CSATTGFEQYF.

The table lists this clone with a few counts. This sequence joins TRBV11-2 and TRBJ1-2; D unresolved. There are 13 residues in the CDR3. Germline CDR1 is SGHAT and CDR2 is FQNNGV. Deletions cut 6 bases from V and 3 bases from J, with 11 bases between. The CDR3 DNA sequence: TGTGCCAGCAGTCCGGGTAGTCACTATGGCTACACCTTC. Residues: CASSPGSHYGYTF.

As to this clone: An end of the junction does not agree with germline; a read error may underlie this. The V and J genes are TRBV30 and TRBJ2-1; weak D call: TRBD2 (5 bases). Germline V gives CDR1 GTSNPN, CDR2 SVGIG (reference sequence). The CDR3 contains 15 residues. Here the CDR3 reads CAWSTVRAGGYGHVF. In DNA form, the CDR3 reads TGTGCCTGGAGCACCGTACGGGCGGGCGGTTACGGGCATGTCTTC.

In this sample, this clone turned up a few times. The rearrangement joins TRBV4-3 to TRBJ2-5; the match to TRBD2 covers 7 bases. The end of the DNA is better explained by TRBJ2-7, so the J call may be wrong. The CDR3 is 17 amino acids. Germline V gene data show CDR1 as LGHNA and CDR2 as YSLEER. CDR3 DNA: TGCGCCAGCAGCCAAGCGATCGTGAGGCTAGCGGCCTACGAGCAGTACTTC. As protein: CASSQAIVRLAAYEQYF.

This clone occurred a few times. The genes are TRBV7-3 and TRBJ2-3; D ambiguous. This CDR3 is built from 14 residues. Per germline, CDR1 SGHTA and CDR2 FQGTGA. V shed 0 bases and J shed 1 base, with 5 bases lying between them. DNA of the CDR3: TGTGCCAGCAGCTTAACGCGCGGCACAGATACGCAGTATTTT. It encodes CASSLTRGTDTQYF.

This clone was seen only a few times. V is TRBV4-2 and J is TRBJ1-5; TRBD1 aligns across 7 bases. The ends lost 4 bases at V and 0 bases at J; junction bases unmatched: 9. Per the germline V gene, CDR1 is LGHNA and CDR2 is YNFKEQ. The CDR3 has 17 residues. DNA for the CDR3: TGTGCCAGCAGCCTGTACAGGGGTGGGTATAGCAATCAGCCCCAGCATTTT. Encoded protein: CASSLYRGGYSNQPQHF.

The sample holds a few counts of this clone. The V call is TRBV28, the J call TRBJ1-4; D uncertain. This CDR3 contains 14 residues. V lost 6 bases, J lost 8 bases, and 16 bases lay in between. Germline V CDR1 and CDR2: MDHEN, SYDVKM. DNA for the CDR3: TGTGCCAGCAGCGAGACACGGGGAGGAGAAAAACTGTTTTTT. Encoded protein: CASSETRGGEKLFF. Combining the CDR3 with reference TRBV28 and TRBJ1-4 gives the whole variable domain DVKVTQSSRYLVKRTGEKVFLECVQDMDHENMFWYRQDPGLGLRLIYFSYDVKMKEKGDIPEGYSVSREKKERFSLILESASTNQTSMYLCASSETRGGEKLFFGSGTQLSVL.

In its sample, this clone was seen a few times. This chain joins TRBV10-1 and TRBJ1-2, with 10 bases identical to TRBD1. There are 13 residues in the CDR3. Germline values: CDR1 WNHNN, CDR2 SYGVQD (reference sequence). Trimming cost V 5 bases and J 7 bases; bases outside gene matches: 4. This CDR3 is CASSSTGGFGYTF. The CDR3 DNA reads TGCGCCAGCAGTTCGACAGGGGGCTTTGGCTACACCTTC.

V gene TRBV30 combines with J gene TRBJ1-2; TRBD1 is a possible D gene (5 bases). V lost 2 bases to trimming and J lost 5 bases, with 9 bases between them. From germline, CDR1 is GTSNPN and CDR2 SVGIG (reference sequence). The CDR3 is made up of 12 amino acids. The CDR3 nucleotides are TGTGCCTGGAGTCCGGAGGGGTATGGCTACACCTTC. Translation gives CAWSPEGYGYTF.